Listed here is a single T cell receptor (beta chain). This sample's TCRbeta library carried unique molecular identifier barcodes. TCRdb processed the PCR reads anew with MiXCR; each CDR3 protein has one entry. In the table there are about 610,000 distinct CDR3 sequences, 25% to 30% of which are singletons. This sample is part of a study of T-cell reconstitution after alpha-beta-depleted transplantation in children. CDR1 and CDR2 (germline): MDHEN, SYDVKM. The J segment lost 8 bases and the V segment lost 6 bases, leaving 24 bases of the junction unmatched. This CDR3 comprises 19 residues. This material consisted of PBMCs, taken before TCRalphabeta/CD19-depleted stem cell transplant. This TCR came from a boy younger than two with Wiskott-Aldrich syndrome, due to receive a stem cell transplant. The chain couples TRBV28 to TRBJ2-1, with 8 bases matching TRBD1. CDR3 sequence: CASRTSGGLSVEGVDEQFF. CDR3 nucleotides: TGTGCCAGCAGAACCTCAGGGGGCCTATCGGTCGAGGGGGTCGATGAGCAGTTCTTC.